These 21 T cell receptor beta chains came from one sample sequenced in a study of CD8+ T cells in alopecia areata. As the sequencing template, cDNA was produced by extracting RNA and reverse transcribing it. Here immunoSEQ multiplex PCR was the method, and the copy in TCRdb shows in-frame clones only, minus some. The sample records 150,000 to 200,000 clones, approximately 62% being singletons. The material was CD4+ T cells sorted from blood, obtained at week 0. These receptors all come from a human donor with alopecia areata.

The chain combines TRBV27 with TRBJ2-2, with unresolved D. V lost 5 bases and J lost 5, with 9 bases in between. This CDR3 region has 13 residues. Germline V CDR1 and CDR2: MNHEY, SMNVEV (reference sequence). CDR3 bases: TGTGCCAGCAGTGGGCTCGAGACCGGGGAGCTGTTTTTT. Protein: CASSGLETGELFF.

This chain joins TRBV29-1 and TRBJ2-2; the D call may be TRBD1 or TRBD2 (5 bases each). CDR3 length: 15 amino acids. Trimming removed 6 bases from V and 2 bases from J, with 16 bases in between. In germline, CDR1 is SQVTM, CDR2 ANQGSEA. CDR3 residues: CSVGSGTVNTGELFF. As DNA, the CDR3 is TGCAGCGTAGGTTCCGGGACGGTTAACACCGGGGAGCTGTTTTTT.

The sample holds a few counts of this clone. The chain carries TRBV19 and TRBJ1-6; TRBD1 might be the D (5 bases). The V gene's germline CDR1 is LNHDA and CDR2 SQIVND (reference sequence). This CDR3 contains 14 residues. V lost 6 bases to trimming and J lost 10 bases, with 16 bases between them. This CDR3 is CASRSGGAWSPLHF. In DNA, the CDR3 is TGTGCCAGTAGATCAGGAGGGGCCTGGTCACCCCTCCACTTT.

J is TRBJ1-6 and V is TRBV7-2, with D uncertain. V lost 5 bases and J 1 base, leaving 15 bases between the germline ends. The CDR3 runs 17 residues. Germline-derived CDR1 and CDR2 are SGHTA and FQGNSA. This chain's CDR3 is CASSPGRSRSYNSPLHF. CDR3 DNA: TGTGCCAGCAGCCCGGGGAGATCCCGATCCTATAATTCACCCCTCCACTTT.

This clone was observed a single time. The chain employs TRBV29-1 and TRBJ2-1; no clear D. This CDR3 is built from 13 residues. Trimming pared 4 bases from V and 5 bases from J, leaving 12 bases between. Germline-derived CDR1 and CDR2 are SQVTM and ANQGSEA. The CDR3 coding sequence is TGCAGCGTTGCGCCCATCGGTGACAATGAGCAGTTCTTC. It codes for CSVAPIGDNEQFF.

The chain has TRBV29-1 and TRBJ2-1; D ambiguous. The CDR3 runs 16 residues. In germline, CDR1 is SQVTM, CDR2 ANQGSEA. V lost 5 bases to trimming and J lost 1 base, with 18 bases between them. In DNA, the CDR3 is TGCAGCGTTAAGTCTGGGTGGGGTACTTCCTACAATGAGCAGTTCTTC. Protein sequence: CSVKSGWGTSYNEQFF.

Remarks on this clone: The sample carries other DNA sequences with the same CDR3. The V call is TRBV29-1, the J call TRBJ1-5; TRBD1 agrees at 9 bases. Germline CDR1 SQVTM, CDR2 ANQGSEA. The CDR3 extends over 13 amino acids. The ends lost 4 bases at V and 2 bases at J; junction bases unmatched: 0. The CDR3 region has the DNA TGCAGCGTTGGGGACAGGGGCAATCAGCCCCAGCATTTT. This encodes CSVGDRGNQPQHF.

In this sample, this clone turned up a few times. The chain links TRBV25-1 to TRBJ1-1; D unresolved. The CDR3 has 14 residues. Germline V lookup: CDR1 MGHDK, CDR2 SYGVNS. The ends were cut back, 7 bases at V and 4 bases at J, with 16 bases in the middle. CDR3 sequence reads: CASISLHGGTEAFF. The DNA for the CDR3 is TGTGCCAGCATATCCCTCCATGGCGGCACTGAAGCTTTCTTT.

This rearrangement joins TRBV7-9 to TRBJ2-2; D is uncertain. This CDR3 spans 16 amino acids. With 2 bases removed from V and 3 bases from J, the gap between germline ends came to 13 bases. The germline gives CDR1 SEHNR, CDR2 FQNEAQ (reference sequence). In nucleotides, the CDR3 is TGTGCCAGCAGCTTACATCGAAGGGTATACACCGGGGAGCTGTTTTTT. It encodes CASSLHRRVYTGELFF.

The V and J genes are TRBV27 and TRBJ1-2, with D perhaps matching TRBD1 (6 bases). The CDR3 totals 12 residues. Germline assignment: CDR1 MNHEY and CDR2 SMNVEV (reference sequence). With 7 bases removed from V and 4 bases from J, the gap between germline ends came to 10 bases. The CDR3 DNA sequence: TGTGCCAGCAAAGGGGGAAGCTATGGCTACACCTTC. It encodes CASKGGSYGYTF.

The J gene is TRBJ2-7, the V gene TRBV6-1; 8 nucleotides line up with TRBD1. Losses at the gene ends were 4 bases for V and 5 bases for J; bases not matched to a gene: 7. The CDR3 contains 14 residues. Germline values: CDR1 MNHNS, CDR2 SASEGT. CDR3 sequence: CASSGLDRDHEQYF. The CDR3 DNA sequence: TGTGCCAGCAGTGGATTGGACAGGGACCACGAGCAGTACTTC.

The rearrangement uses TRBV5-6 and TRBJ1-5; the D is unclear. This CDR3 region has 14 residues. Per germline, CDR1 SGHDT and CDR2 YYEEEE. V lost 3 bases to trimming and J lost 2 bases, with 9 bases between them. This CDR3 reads CASSSAWGNQPQHF. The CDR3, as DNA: TGTGCCAGCAGCTCCGCGTGGGGCAATCAGCCCCAGCATTTT.

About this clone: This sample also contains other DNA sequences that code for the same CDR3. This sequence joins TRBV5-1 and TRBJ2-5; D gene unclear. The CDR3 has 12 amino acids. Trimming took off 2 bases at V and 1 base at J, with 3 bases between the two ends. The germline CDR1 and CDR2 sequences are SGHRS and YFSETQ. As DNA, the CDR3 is TGCGCCAGCAGCTTAGGCCAAGAGACCCAGTACTTC. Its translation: CASSLGQETQYF.

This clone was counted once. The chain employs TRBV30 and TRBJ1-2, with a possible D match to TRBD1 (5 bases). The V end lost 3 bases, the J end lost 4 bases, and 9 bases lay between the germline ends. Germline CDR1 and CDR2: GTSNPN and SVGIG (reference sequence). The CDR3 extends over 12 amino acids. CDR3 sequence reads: CAWSQGSYGYTF. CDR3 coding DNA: TGTGCCTGGAGCCAGGGAAGCTATGGCTACACCTTC. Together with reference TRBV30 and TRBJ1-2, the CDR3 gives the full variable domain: SQTIHQWPATLVQPVGSPLSLECTVEGTSNPNLYWYRQAAGRGLQLLFYSVGIGQISSEVPQNLSASRPQDRQFILSSKKLLLSDSGFYLCAWSQGSYGYTFGSGTRLTVV.

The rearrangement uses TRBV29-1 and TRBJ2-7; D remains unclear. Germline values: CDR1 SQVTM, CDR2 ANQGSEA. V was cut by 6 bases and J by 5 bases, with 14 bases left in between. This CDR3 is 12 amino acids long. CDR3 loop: CSVGLGSDEQYF. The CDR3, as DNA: TGCAGCGTCGGCTTGGGTTCCGACGAGCAGTACTTC.

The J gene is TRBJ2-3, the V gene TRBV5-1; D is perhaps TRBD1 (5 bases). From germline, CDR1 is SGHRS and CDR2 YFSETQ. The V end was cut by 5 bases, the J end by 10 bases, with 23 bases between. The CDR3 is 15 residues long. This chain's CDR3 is CASSDGHLGSEAQYF. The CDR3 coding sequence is TGCGCCAGCAGTGATGGACATCTAGGGTCGGAAGCGCAGTATTTT.

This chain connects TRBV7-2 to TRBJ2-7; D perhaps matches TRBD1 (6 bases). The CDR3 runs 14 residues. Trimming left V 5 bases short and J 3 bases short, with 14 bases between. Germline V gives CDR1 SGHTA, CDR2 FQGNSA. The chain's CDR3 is CASSPRQVSYEQYF. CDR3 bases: TGTGCCAGCAGCCCGCGACAGGTTAGCTACGAGCAGTACTTC.

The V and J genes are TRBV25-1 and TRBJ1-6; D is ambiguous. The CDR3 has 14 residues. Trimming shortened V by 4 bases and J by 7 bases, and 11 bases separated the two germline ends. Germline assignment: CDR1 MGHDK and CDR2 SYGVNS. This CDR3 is CASSVGSENSPLHF. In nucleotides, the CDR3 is TGTGCCAGCAGTGTAGGCAGTGAGAATTCACCCCTCCACTTT.

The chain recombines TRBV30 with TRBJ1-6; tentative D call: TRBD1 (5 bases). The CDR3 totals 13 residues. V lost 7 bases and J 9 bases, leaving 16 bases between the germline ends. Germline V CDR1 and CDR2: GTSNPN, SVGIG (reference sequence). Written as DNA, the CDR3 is TGTGCCTCGAAGACAGACCACGGTTCACCCCTCCACTTT. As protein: CASKTDHGSPLHF.

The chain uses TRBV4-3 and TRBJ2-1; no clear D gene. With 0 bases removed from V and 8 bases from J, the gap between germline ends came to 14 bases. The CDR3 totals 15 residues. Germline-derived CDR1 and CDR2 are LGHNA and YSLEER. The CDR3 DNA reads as TGCGCCAGCAGCCAAGACCTCCGGCAGCGAGATGAGCAGTTCTTC. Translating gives CASSQDLRQRDEQFF.

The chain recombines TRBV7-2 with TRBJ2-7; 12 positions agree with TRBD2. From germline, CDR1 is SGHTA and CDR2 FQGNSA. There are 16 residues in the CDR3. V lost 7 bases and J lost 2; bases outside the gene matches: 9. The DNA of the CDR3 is TGTGCCAGCACCCCACTCGCTAGCGGGGGGGCCTACGAGCAGTACTTC. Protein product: CASTPLASGGAYEQYF.